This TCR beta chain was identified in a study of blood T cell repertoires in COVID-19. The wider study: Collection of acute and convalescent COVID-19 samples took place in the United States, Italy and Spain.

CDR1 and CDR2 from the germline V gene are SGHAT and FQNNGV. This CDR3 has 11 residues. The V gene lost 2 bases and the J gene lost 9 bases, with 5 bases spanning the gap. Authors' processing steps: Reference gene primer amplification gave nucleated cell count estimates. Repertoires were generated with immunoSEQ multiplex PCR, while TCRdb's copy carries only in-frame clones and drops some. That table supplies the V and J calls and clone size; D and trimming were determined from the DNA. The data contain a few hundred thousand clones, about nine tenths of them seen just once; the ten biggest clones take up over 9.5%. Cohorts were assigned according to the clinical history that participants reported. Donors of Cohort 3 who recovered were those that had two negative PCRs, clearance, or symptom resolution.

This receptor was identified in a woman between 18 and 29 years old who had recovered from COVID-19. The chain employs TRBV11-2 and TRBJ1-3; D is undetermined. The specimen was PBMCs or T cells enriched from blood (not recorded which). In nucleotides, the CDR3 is TGTGCCAGCAGCTTACTCTCCACCATATATTTT. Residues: CASSLLSTIYF.